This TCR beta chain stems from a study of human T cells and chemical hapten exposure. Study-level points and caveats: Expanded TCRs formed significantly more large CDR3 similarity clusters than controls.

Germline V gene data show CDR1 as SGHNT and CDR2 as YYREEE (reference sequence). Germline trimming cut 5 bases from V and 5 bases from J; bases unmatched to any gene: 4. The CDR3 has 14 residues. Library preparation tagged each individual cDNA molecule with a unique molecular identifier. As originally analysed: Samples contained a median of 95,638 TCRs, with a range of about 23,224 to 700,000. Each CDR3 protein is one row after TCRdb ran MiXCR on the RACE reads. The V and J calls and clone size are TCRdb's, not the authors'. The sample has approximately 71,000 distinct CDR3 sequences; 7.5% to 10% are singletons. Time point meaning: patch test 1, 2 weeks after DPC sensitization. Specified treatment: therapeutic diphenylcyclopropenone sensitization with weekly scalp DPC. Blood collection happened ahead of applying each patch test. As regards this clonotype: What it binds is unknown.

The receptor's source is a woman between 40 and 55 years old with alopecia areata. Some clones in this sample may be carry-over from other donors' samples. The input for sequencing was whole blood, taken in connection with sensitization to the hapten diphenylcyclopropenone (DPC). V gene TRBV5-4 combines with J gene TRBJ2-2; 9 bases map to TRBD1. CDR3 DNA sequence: TGTGCCAGCAGGCCGACAGGGGGGACCGGGGAGCTGTTTTTT. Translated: CASRPTGGTGELFF. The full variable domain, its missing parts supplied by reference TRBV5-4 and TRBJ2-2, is ETGVTQSPTHLIKTRGQQVTLRCSSQSGHNTVSWYQQALGQGPQFIFQYYREEENGRGNFPPRFSGLQFPNYSSELNVNALELDDSALYLCASRPTGGTGELFFGEGSRLTVL.